This T cell receptor beta chain originates from a study of shared clonotypes between healthy human individuals (dated by TCRdb to 2018 to 2021). A note on the overall study: The cohort comprised a couple of women and a few men aged 18 to 49 years. To estimate repertoire size and how much clonotypes are shared between individuals, the study performed deep sequencing of blood TCR repertoires from a few healthy adults. Different laboratories and diverse techniques were used to prepare libraries and sequence TCR repertoires, to increase sequencing depth and limit assay-specific biases. Each donor's leukapheresis produced roughly between roughly 0.94 and 9.5 billion PBMCs.

As to this clone: Its target antigen remains unknown. Base qualities are not at hand, and no much larger clone is one base apart.

Donors were healthy HIV-negative adults with no recently reported acute infections or vaccinations. Every donor was a Caucasian adult living in Nashville, Tennessee, USA. For unsorted samples, tens of millions of PBMCs were counted, and genomic DNA was extracted using the QIAamp DNA Blood Mini kit. Blood was collected by leukapheresis, and PBMCs were isolated by Ficoll-Histopaque density gradient centrifugation and then cryopreserved in liquid nitrogen vapor phase. The study at large found these results: Pairwise subsampling indicated that sequencing depth was expected to affect the degree of clonotype sharing among donors. Only blood was sampled, and tissue TCR repertoires likely differ from those in blood. The genetic and exposure-history diversity represented was limited by the small number of donors.

TCR CDR3 regions were amplified from genomic DNA by multiplex PCR using the deep immunoSEQ assay. Genomic DNA extracted from each cell subset was distributed evenly over all wells of several immunoSEQ 96-well plates, and each plate served as one replicate. Each replicate PCR for unsorted PBMC received roughly 300 ng genomic DNA, equal to about 30,000 T cell genomes. Ten immunoSEQ deep assay plates were used to sequence the unsorted PBMC genomic DNA. Purified libraries were measured with a Qubit 3.0 fluorometer, size-checked on a Bioanalyzer 2100, and measured again with the KAPA Library Quantification kit. Each immunoSEQ 96-well plate was sequenced on its own single-read 150-cycle Illumina NextSeq 550 flow cell. The paper's processing steps were these. Because the immunoSEQ output included only junctional sequences and no quality scores, the filtering could not be the same as the filtering used for full-length reads. Sequences were annotated with PyIR, a Python wrapper for IgBLAST v1.9, using IMGT germline references to assign V/J genes and CDR3. Reads were removed for weak V/J assignments (E-value above 1e-6), missing CDR3, stop codons, out-of-frame junctions, or ambiguous translated residues. V3J clonotypes were defined as sequences sharing an identical inferred V gene, J gene, and CDR3 amino acid sequence. To compute the percentage overlap between repertoires, the number of shared unique clonotypes was divided by the size of the smaller repertoire. Richness of each repertoire was evaluated using RTK rarefaction, the Chao1 estimator, and Recon v2.1 estimates of unobserved clonotypes. TCRdb holds this immuneACCESS table with in-frame rearrangements only. Some clones are missing; in checked studies, unresolved V genes explain under half, and the rest has no known cause. V and J calls and clone size come straight from that table; D and trimming were deduced from the DNA. The sample table records a few hundred thousand clones; around three quarters of these occur just once. 9.5% to 15% of the sample comes from the top ten.

Relative to germline, V is 0 bases shorter and J is 1 base shorter, with 9 bases between their ends. Taken from cysteine to phenylalanine, the CDR3 has 15 residues. The DNA shown is the 45-base CDR3, in frame from base 1. The germline V gene provides CDR1 SGHRS and CDR2 YFSETQ. The TCR sequence derives from a woman aged 40 to 55 in good health. Some clones in this sample may be carry-over from other donors' samples. Recombination joined TRBV5-1 with TRBJ2-3; there is no confident call for the D gene. Sample: PBMCs. At the DNA level, the sequence is TGCGCCAGCAGCTTGGTGGCTACAGGCACAGATACGCAGTATTTT. This yields the protein CASSLVATGTDTQYF.